Below, 19 T cell receptor beta chains from the same sample are listed, as sequenced in a study of regulatory T cells in long-lasting Graves disease. Time point of the sample: persistent/refractory GD, antithyroid drugs over 5 years with positive TRAb. There was RNA extracted from PBMCs, and the TCR library was made from it. Arm-PCR of CDR3 regions and iRepertoire HTBI primers were used to build TCR beta libraries. From the multiplex PCR reads, TCRdb called clonotypes with MiXCR, one entry per CDR3 protein. Of under 500,000 distinct CDR3 sequences in the sample, around 21% were seen once. This material consisted of peripheral blood mononuclear cells (PBMCs), taken when the disease was refractory, from a patient treated with antithyroid drugs. All receptors derive from a female donor with Graves disease.

This clonotype appeared a few times. The CDR3 loop reads CASSVAGLGKETQYF. The DNA of the CDR3 is TGTGCCAGCAGCGTAGCGGGACTAGGTAAAGAGACCCAGTACTTC. The J gene is TRBJ2-5, the V gene TRBV9; 8 bases line up with TRBD2. Germline values: CDR1 SGDLS, CDR2 YYNGEE. With V trimmed by 0 bases and J by 3 bases, 4 bases remained unmatched. The CDR3 covers 15 residues. Drawing the rest from reference TRBV9 and TRBJ2-5, the complete variable domain is DSGVTQTPKHLITATGQRVTLRCSPRSGDLSVYWYQQSLDQGLQFLIQYYNGEERAKGNILERFSAQQFPDLHSELNLSSLELGDSALYFCASSVAGLGKETQYFGPGTRLLVL.

This clonotype was seen many times. The rearrangement uses TRBV12-3 or TRBV12-4 and TRBJ2-7; D is perhaps TRBD1 (5 bases). V was clipped by 7 bases and J by 6 bases, with 19 bases between them. CDR3 length: 14 residues. CDR3 sequence reads: CASTLGGRAAEQYF. The CDR3, as DNA: TGTGCCAGCACCCTAGGCGGCAGGGCCGCCGAGCAGTACTTC.

This clonotype was observed at least ten times. V and J are TRBV7-6 and TRBJ1-6; the D gene is possibly TRBD1 (5 bases). This CDR3 contains 15 residues. Trimming took 0 bases from V and 6 from J, leaving 9 bases between them. Germline CDR1 SGHVS, CDR2 FNYEAQ. CDR3 sequence (DNA): TGTGCCAGCAGCTTAGCGCGGGACCTTAATTCACCCCTCCACTTT. It translates to CASSLARDLNSPLHF.

This clonotype was observed at least ten times. The chain recombines TRBV7-8 with TRBJ2-5; TRBD2 is a possible D gene (6 bases). The CDR3 loop spans 15 amino acids. Germline CDR1 SGHVS, CDR2 FQNEAQ. Trimming took 5 bases from V and 5 from J, leaving 18 bases between them. The CDR3 DNA is TGTGCCAGCAGCCCTTTGGGAGGAGCAGGGGAGACCCAGTACTTC. It yields the protein CASSPLGGAGETQYF. Using reference TRBV7-8 and TRBJ2-5 for the parts outside the CDR3, the full variable domain is GAGVSQSPRYKVAKRGQDVALRCDPISGHVSLFWYQQALGQGPEFLTYFQNEAQLDKSGLPSDRFFAERPEGSVSTLKIQRTQQEDSAVYLCASSPLGGAGETQYFGPGTRLLVL.

There are many counts of this clonotype. This sequence joins TRBV7-2 and TRBJ1-6; no reliable D call. The germline CDR1 and CDR2 sequences are SGHTA and FQGNSA. Trimming removed 5 bases from V and 9 bases from J, with 17 bases in between. This CDR3 comprises 15 residues. In DNA form, the CDR3 reads TGTGCCAGCAGCAAGGCGTCACCCAAAATTTCACCCCTCCACTTT. This translates into CASSKASPKISPLHF.

This clonotype has a count of ten or more. The V gene is TRBV7-9, the J gene TRBJ2-7; possible D gene TRBD2, 5 bases. V was cut by 4 bases and J by 6 bases, with 16 bases left in between. The CDR3 sequence is 14 residues long. Germline values: CDR1 SEHNR, CDR2 FQNEAQ (reference sequence). For the CDR3, the DNA is TGTGCCAGCAGCTCAGAGAGGGTCTCGTCCGAGCAGTACTTC. Protein sequence: CASSSERVSSEQYF. The full variable domain, completed using reference TRBV7-9 and TRBJ2-7, is DTGVSQNPRHKITKRGQNVTFRCDPISEHNRLYWYRQTLGQGPEFLTYFQNEAQLEKSRLLSDRFSAERPKGSFSTLEIQRTEQGDSAMYLCASSSERVSSEQYFGPGTRLTVT.

The chain employs TRBV9 and TRBJ2-6; D unresolved. CDR1 and CDR2 (germline): SGDLS, YYNGEE. CDR3 length: 16 residues. Trimming left V 1 base short and J 0 bases short, with 8 bases between. The CDR3 loop reads CASSVFSGSGANVLTF. CDR3 coding DNA: TGTGCCAGCAGCGTATTCTCGGGCTCTGGGGCCAACGTCCTGACTTTC.

This clonotype was observed many times. This chain uses TRBV6-5 with TRBJ1-5; D unclear. CDR1 is MNHEY, CDR2 SVGAGI, per germline. V shed 2 bases and J shed 6 bases, with 8 bases lying between them. The CDR3 totals 13 residues. CDR3 coding DNA: TGTGCCAGCAGTTACGGCGGGAGTCAGCCCCAGCATTTT. This encodes CASSYGGSQPQHF.

In this sample, this clonotype turned up many times. This sequence joins TRBV6-1 and TRBJ1-5; D not certain. The CDR3 extends over 16 amino acids. The germline V gene encodes CDR1 MNHNS and CDR2 SASEGT. V gave up 7 bases and J gave up 0 bases, with 16 bases separating them. This CDR3 is CASTPHSLYSNQPQHF. Here the CDR3 DNA reads TGTGCCAGCACCCCTCACTCCCTTTATAGCAATCAGCCCCAGCATTTT.

This clonotype was detected only a few times. V and J are TRBV7-9 and TRBJ2-5, with 7 bases fitting TRBD2. The CDR3 covers 16 residues. Germline V CDR1 and CDR2: SEHNR, FQNEAQ (reference sequence). V trimming: 4 bases; J trimming: 1 base; junction bases outside the gene matches: 9. CDR3 protein: CASSSTSEHAQETQYF. CDR3 DNA sequence: TGTGCCAGCAGCTCCACTAGCGAACACGCCCAAGAGACCCAGTACTTC.

Many counts were recorded for this clonotype. The chain couples TRBV24-1 to TRBJ2-2; D is undetermined. Trimming stripped 3 bases from V and 7 bases from J, with 2 bases between. The CDR3 has 11 amino acids. CDR1 is KGHDR, CDR2 SFDVKD, per germline. The CDR3 here is CATSDVGELFF. In nucleotides, the CDR3 is TGTGCCACCAGTGATGTCGGGGAGCTGTTTTTT.

The J gene is TRBJ1-2, the V gene TRBV20-1; perhaps TRBD1 as D (5 bases). This CDR3 contains 18 residues. V lost 0 bases, J lost 4 bases, and 24 bases lay in between. Germline V CDR1 and CDR2: DFQATT, SNEGSKA (reference sequence). CDR3: CSARDLNLKPGVGYGYTF. CDR3 in DNA: TGCAGTGCTAGAGATCTTAACCTTAAACCGGGGGTAGGCTATGGCTACACCTTC.

At least ten counts were recorded for this clonotype. A read error may produce the germline difference seen at one junction end. J is TRBJ1-1 and V is TRBV14; 7 positions agree with TRBD1. This CDR3 spans 15 amino acids. CDR1 is SGHDN and CDR2 is FVKESK in the germline V gene. The CDR3 DNA follows: TGTGCCAGCAACCAAAGAGGGACAGCCCTCACTGAAGCTTTCTTT. As protein: CASNQRGTALTEAFF.

This clonotype has a handful of counts. The CDR3 DNA follows: TGCGCCAGCAGCTTGCCAGGGATTGGCGGGGAGCTGTTTTTT. It is translated as CASSLPGIGGELFF. The V call is TRBV5-1, the J call TRBJ2-2; TRBD1 might be the D (5 bases). V shed 1 base and J shed 7 bases, with 11 bases lying between them. The CDR3 covers 14 residues. Germline loops: CDR1 SGHRS, CDR2 YFSETQ. Using reference TRBV5-1 and TRBJ2-2 for the parts outside the CDR3, the full variable domain is KAGVTQTPRYLIKTRGQQVTLSCSPISGHRSVSWYQQTPGQGLQFLFEYFSETQRNKGNFPGRFSGRQFSNSRSEMNVSTLELGDSALYLCASSLPGIGGELFFGEGSRLTVL.

The sample holds many counts of this clonotype. The chain recombines TRBV29-1 with TRBJ2-2; 11 bases match TRBD2. CDR1 is SQVTM, CDR2 ANQGSEA, per germline. This CDR3 spans 16 amino acids. J lost 3 bases, V lost 6 bases, and 9 bases had no gene match. The CDR3 is CSVMTSGVTYTGELFF. The CDR3 DNA is TGCAGCGTCATGACTAGCGGGGTTACTTACACCGGGGAGCTGTTTTTT.

This clonotype was found many times. V gene TRBV5-1 combines with J gene TRBJ1-1; no firm D call. Germline loops: CDR1 SGHRS, CDR2 YFSETQ. CDR3 size: 16 residues. Trimming shortened V by 0 bases and J by 1 base, and 13 bases separated the two germline ends. As DNA, the CDR3 is TGCGCCAGCAGCTTGGGGACGGGCCCACCGAACACTGAAGCTTTCTTT. Amino acid sequence: CASSLGTGPPNTEAFF.

V gene TRBV6-2 or TRBV6-3 combines with J gene TRBJ2-2; TRBD1 matches 9 bases. The germline V gene has CDR1 MNHEY and CDR2 SVGEGT. The CDR3 consists of 16 residues. V lost 5 bases and J lost 1; bases outside the gene matches: 5. In nucleotides, the CDR3 is TGTGCCAGCAGTGAGGGGGACAGGGTGAACACCGGGGAGCTGTTTTTT. It yields the protein CASSEGDRVNTGELFF.

A few counts support this clonotype. The chain combines TRBV20-1 with TRBJ2-7, with 7 bases lining up with TRBD2. Germline-derived CDR1 and CDR2 are DFQATT and SNEGSKA (reference sequence). CDR3 length: 13 amino acids. J was trimmed by 3 bases and V by 6 bases; bases with no gene match: 8. Here the CDR3 reads CSAPHPSGYEQYF. CDR3 coding DNA: TGCAGTGCCCCCCATCCTAGCGGCTACGAGCAGTACTTC.

This sequence joins TRBV19 and TRBJ2-1; a weak D match, TRBD2 (7 bases). Germline-derived CDR1 and CDR2 are LNHDA and SQIVND (reference sequence). The CDR3 is 15 residues long. Trimming stripped 6 bases from V and 6 bases from J, with 18 bases between. CDR3: CASRVIVGGANEQFF. The CDR3 nucleotides are TGTGCCAGTAGGGTAATAGTGGGGGGGGCCAATGAGCAGTTCTTC.